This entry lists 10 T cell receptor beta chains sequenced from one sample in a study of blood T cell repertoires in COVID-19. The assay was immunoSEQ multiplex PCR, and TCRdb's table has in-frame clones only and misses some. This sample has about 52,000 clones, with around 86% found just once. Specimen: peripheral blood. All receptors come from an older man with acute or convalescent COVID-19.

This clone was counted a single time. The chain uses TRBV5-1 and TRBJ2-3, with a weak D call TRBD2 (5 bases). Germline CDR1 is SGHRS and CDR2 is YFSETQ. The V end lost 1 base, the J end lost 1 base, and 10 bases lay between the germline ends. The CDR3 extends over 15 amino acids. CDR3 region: CASSLRLEGTDTQYF. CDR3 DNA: TGCGCCAGCAGCTTGAGACTGGAGGGCACAGATACGCAGTATTTT.

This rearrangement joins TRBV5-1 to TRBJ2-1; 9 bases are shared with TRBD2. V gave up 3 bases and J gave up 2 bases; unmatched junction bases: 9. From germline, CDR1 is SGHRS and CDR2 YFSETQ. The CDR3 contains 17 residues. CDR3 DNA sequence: TGCGCCAGCAGCTCCGGTGGAGTAGCGGGAGCCTACAATGAGCAGTTCTTC. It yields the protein CASSSGGVAGAYNEQFF. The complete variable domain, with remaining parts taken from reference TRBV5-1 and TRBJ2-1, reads KAGVTQTPRYLIKTRGQQVTLSCSPISGHRSVSWYQQTPGQGLQFLFEYFSETQRNKGNFPGRFSGRQFSNSRSEMNVSTLELGDSALYLCASSSGGVAGAYNEQFFGPGTRLTVL.

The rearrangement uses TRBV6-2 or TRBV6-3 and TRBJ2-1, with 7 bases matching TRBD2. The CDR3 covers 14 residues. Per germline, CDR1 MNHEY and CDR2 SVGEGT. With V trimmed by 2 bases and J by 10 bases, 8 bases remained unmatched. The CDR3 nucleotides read TGTGCCAGCAGTTACACCCGACCGGGACTAGAGCAGTTCTTC. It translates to CASSYTRPGLEQFF.

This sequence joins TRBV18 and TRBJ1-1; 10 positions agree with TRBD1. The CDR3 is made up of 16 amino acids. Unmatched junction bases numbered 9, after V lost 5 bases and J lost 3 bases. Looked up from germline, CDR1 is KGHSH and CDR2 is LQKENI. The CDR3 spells CASSEKTGGLDTEAFF. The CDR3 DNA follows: TGTGCCAGCTCAGAGAAGACAGGGGGCTTGGACACTGAAGCTTTCTTT.

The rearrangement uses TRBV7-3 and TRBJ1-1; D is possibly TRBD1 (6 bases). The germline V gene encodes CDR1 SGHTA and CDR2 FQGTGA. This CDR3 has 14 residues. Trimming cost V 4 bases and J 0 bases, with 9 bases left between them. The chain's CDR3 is CASSSGQMNTEAFF. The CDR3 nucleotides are TGTGCCAGCAGCTCCGGACAGATGAACACTGAAGCTTTCTTT.

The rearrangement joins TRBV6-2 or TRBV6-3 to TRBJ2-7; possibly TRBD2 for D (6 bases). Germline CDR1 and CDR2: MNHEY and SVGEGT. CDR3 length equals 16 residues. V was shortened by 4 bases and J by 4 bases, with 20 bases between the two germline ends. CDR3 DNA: TGTGCCAGCAGTTTAGCCCGCGGGACTGTGGATTACGAGCAGTACGTC. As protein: CASSLARGTVDYEQYV.

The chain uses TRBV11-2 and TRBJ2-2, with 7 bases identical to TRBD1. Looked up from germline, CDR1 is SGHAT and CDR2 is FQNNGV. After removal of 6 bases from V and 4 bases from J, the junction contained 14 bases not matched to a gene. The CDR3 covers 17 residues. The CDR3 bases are TGTGCCAGCAGATCCTCCGCAGGGGGATATAGCACCGGGGAGCTGTTTTTT. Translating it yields CASRSSAGGYSTGELFF. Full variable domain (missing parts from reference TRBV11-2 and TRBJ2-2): EAGVAQSPRYKIIEKRQSVAFWCNPISGHATLYWYQQILGQGPKLLIQFQNNGVVDDSQLPKDRFSAERLKGVDSTLKIQPAKLEDSAVYLCASRSSAGGYSTGELFFGEGSRLTVL.

This chain's CDR3 is CASSSDRYTQYF. The DNA for the CDR3 is TGTGCCAGCAGCTCCGACAGATATACGCAGTATTTT. V and J are TRBV7-3 and TRBJ2-3; TRBD1 might be the D (5 bases). Looked up from germline, CDR1 is SGHTA and CDR2 is FQGTGA. V gave up 4 bases and J gave up 7 bases, with 9 bases separating them. The CDR3 sequence is 12 residues long.

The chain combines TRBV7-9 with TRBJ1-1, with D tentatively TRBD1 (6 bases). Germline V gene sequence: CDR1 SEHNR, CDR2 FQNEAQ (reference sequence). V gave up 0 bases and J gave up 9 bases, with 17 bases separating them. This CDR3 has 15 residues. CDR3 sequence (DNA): TGTGCCAGCAGCTTAGCGCGGGGGCCTGGGGTGCAAGCTTTCTTT. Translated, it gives CASSLARGPGVQAFF.

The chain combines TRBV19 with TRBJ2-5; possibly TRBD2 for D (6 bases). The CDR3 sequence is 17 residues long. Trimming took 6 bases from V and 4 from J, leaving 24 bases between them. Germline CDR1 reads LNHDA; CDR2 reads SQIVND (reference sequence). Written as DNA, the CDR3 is TGTGCCAGTAGCCTCACCGCGGGGACTCCCGGAGCAGAGACCCAGTACTTC. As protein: CASSLTAGTPGAETQYF.